These 29 T cell receptor beta chains share one sample of origin, sequenced in a study of shared clonotypes between healthy human individuals. Method: immunoSEQ multiplex PCR; TCRdb's copy keeps in-frame clones and lacks some. The data contain about 1.1 million clones, around 82% of them singletons. Sequenced: memory CD4+ T cells from PBMCs. Specified subset: CD45RA-negative fraction. The receptors were gathered from a man in his late teens or twenties in good health. Some clones in this sample may be carry-over from other donors' samples.

The chain has TRBV5-1 and TRBJ1-4, with TRBD1 as a possible D gene (6 bases). Trimming left V 3 bases short and J 3 bases short, with 15 bases between. Germline V CDR1 and CDR2: SGHRS, YFSETQ. The length of the CDR3 is 16 residues. CDR3: CASSSGGAGANEKLFF. In nucleotides, the CDR3 is TGCGCCAGCAGCTCGGGGGGCGCCGGGGCTAATGAAAAACTGTTTTTT.

V is TRBV7-9 and J is TRBJ2-5, with D uncertain. V was trimmed by 6 bases and J by 5 bases, leaving 10 bases between them. The germline CDR1 and CDR2 sequences are SEHNR and FQNEAQ (reference sequence). The CDR3 extends over 12 amino acids. CDR3 in amino acids: CASRKLGETQYF. The DNA for the CDR3 is TGTGCCAGCAGAAAACTTGGGGAGACCCAGTACTTC.

V usage is TRBV5-1 and J usage is TRBJ2-1; D uncertain. The germline CDR1 and CDR2 sequences are SGHRS and YFSETQ. V lost 0 bases and J 11 bases, leaving 9 bases between the germline ends. The CDR3 consists of 12 residues. The CDR3 sequence: CASSLEPTKQFF. CDR3 sequence (DNA): TGCGCCAGCAGCTTGGAACCCACGAAGCAGTTCTTC. Using reference TRBV5-1 and TRBJ2-1 for the parts outside the CDR3, the full variable domain is KAGVTQTPRYLIKTRGQQVTLSCSPISGHRSVSWYQQTPGQGLQFLFEYFSETQRNKGNFPGRFSGRQFSNSRSEMNVSTLELGDSALYLCASSLEPTKQFFGPGTRLTVL.

This clone has only a few counts. The gene calls are TRBV29-1 and TRBJ1-2; D possibly corresponds to TRBD1 (6 bases). V was clipped by 3 bases and J by 8 bases, with 13 bases between them. There are 12 residues in the CDR3. In germline, CDR1 is SQVTM, CDR2 ANQGSEA. The CDR3 sequence is CSVDRGRKGYTF. Here the CDR3 DNA reads TGCAGCGTTGACAGGGGTAGGAAGGGCTACACCTTC.

The chain uses TRBV5-1 and TRBJ2-2; D is uncertain. Between the trimmed V and J ends, which lost 0 bases and 7 bases, there was a span of 4 bases. Per germline, CDR1 SGHRS and CDR2 YFSETQ. The CDR3 loop spans 12 amino acids. In nucleotides, the CDR3 is TGCGCCAGCAGCTTGGCCGTCGGGGAGCTGTTTTTT. It is translated as CASSLAVGELFF.

V and J are TRBV2 and TRBJ2-5, with D perhaps TRBD1 or TRBD2 (5 bases each). CDR1 and CDR2 from the germline V gene are SNHLY and FYNNEI. This CDR3 spans 15 amino acids. V shed 4 bases and J shed 1 base, with 13 bases lying between them. The CDR3 bases are TGTGCCAGCAGTGGGACGGGACCATCCCAAGAGACCCAGTACTTC. This sequence encodes CASSGTGPSQETQYF.

V and J are TRBV5-1 and TRBJ2-1; 8 bases match TRBD1. With V trimmed by 1 base and J by 6 bases, 6 bases remained unmatched. This CDR3 is 15 amino acids long. CDR1 is SGHRS, CDR2 YFSETQ, per germline. The DNA of the CDR3 is TGCGCCAGCAGCTTGTCTACCGGACAGGGCAATGAGCAGTTCTTC. Translated: CASSLSTGQGNEQFF.

The chain joins TRBV6-5 to TRBJ2-7, with 9 bases identical to TRBD1. Germline CDR1 is MNHEY and CDR2 is SVGAGI. V was clipped by 2 bases and J by 5 bases; unmatched bases: 4. The CDR3 totals 14 residues. CDR3 DNA: TGTGCCAGCAGTTACCCGGGACAGGGTGACGAGCAGTACTTC. Encoded protein: CASSYPGQGDEQYF.

This clone has just a few counts. The chain has TRBV9 and TRBJ2-1, with 7 bases identical to TRBD2. Trimming removed 4 bases from V and 5 bases from J; junction bases left unmatched: 15. The germline CDR1 and CDR2 sequences are SGDLS and YYNGEE. The CDR3 is 17 residues long. CDR3 protein: CASSMSSGTNYNNEQFF. In DNA, the CDR3 is TGTGCCAGCAGCATGAGCTCCGGGACTAACTACAACAATGAGCAGTTCTTC. Full variable domain (missing parts from reference TRBV9 and TRBJ2-1): DSGVTQTPKHLITATGQRVTLRCSPRSGDLSVYWYQQSLDQGLQFLIQYYNGEERAKGNILERFSAQQFPDLHSELNLSSLELGDSALYFCASSMSSGTNYNNEQFFGPGTRLTVL.

The chain uses TRBV28 and TRBJ1-2, with no clear D. CDR1 MDHEN and CDR2 SYDVKM come from the germline V gene. The CDR3 is made up of 11 amino acids. V was pared by 6 bases and J by 8 bases, with 10 bases between. Here the CDR3 DNA reads TGTGCCAGCAGCCGTGCGGGAGGCTACACCTTC. Encoded protein: CASSRAGGYTF.

V gene TRBV5-4 combines with J gene TRBJ1-3; TRBD1 might be the D (5 bases). The germline CDR1 and CDR2 sequences are SGHNT and YYREEE (reference sequence). V was pared by 0 bases and J by 7 bases, with 14 bases between. The CDR3 is made up of 15 amino acids. CDR3 sequence reads: CASSLAGGAANTIYF. CDR3 DNA sequence: TGTGCCAGCAGCTTGGCCGGAGGGGCGGCGAACACCATATATTTT. Full variable domain (rest looked up from reference TRBV5-4 and TRBJ1-3): ETGVTQSPTHLIKTRGQQVTLRCSSQSGHNTVSWYQQALGQGPQFIFQYYREEENGRGNFPPRFSGLQFPNYSSELNVNALELDDSALYLCASSLAGGAANTIYFGEGSWLTVV.

This clone was recorded a few times. The same CDR3 can be traced to other DNA sequences in this sample. This chain joins TRBV11-2 and TRBJ1-2, with a possible D match to TRBD1 (5 bases). This CDR3 has 13 residues. Trimming left V 6 bases short and J 4 bases short, with 12 bases between. Germline V lookup: CDR1 SGHAT, CDR2 FQNNGV. CDR3 nucleotide sequence: TGTGCCAGCAGTCCAGGGACCTCCTATGGCTACACCTTC. Translated: CASSPGTSYGYTF.

This CDR3 is CASSLVAIEQYF. Here the CDR3 DNA reads TGTGCCAGCAGCTTAGTAGCGATCGAGCAGTACTTC. V gene TRBV11-2 combines with J gene TRBJ2-7; D is possibly TRBD2 (5 bases). The CDR3 extends over 12 amino acids. Germline V gene data show CDR1 as SGHAT and CDR2 as FQNNGV. Trimming removed 1 base at V and 6 bases at J, with 7 bases between.

This clone was counted a single time. The genes are TRBV10-3 and TRBJ2-3; the D gene is possibly TRBD1 (6 bases). The CDR3 loop spans 14 amino acids. Trimming took 4 bases from V and 6 from J, leaving 14 bases between them. Germline-derived CDR1 and CDR2 are ENHRY and SYGVKD. CDR3 in DNA: TGTGCCATCAGTGCTGGACAGACGGCGGATACGCAGTATTTT. Translation gives CAISAGQTADTQYF.

Regarding this clone: Other DNA sequences in this sample translate to the same CDR3. J is TRBJ1-5 and V is TRBV5-1; weak D call: TRBD1 (6 bases). Germline CDR1 reads SGHRS; CDR2 reads YFSETQ. The germline V and J ends were trimmed by 4 bases and 2 bases, with 13 bases remaining between them. The CDR3 runs to 15 residues. CDR3 DNA: TGCGCCAGCAGCCCAGAGGGGGGAGGCAATCAGCCCCAGCATTTT. This translates into CASSPEGGGNQPQHF.

The J gene is TRBJ1-4, the V gene TRBV27; weak D call: TRBD1 (5 bases). With 5 bases removed from V and 3 bases from J, the gap between germline ends came to 16 bases. Germline lookup yields CDR1 MNHEY and CDR2 SMNVEV (reference sequence). The CDR3 length is 16 residues. Here the CDR3 DNA reads TGTGCCAGCAGTCTCCTGCTGGGGGGAGCTAATGAAAAACTGTTTTTT. Its protein is CASSLLLGGANEKLFF.

The V call is TRBV2, the J call TRBJ1-5; TRBD1 agrees at 9 bases. CDR3 length: 15 amino acids. Germline trimming cut 8 bases from V and 1 base from J; bases unmatched to any gene: 6. Germline CDR1 SNHLY, CDR2 FYNNEI. CDR3 protein: CASSLDRGSNQPQHF. The CDR3 region has the DNA TGTGCCAGCTCTTTGGACAGGGGAAGCAATCAGCCCCAGCATTTT.

This clone came up a few times. The sample contains more than one DNA sequence encoding this CDR3. This sequence joins TRBV7-9 and TRBJ1-5; D remains unclear. This CDR3 has 14 amino acids. V was shortened by 5 bases and J by 2 bases, with 10 bases between the two germline ends. Germline CDR1 and CDR2: SEHNR and FQNEAQ (reference sequence). CDR3 loop: CASSPGGGNQPQHF. In DNA form, the CDR3 reads TGTGCCAGCAGCCCCGGTGGTGGCAATCAGCCCCAGCATTTT.

This clone has a count of ten or more. The V gene is TRBV7-2, the J gene TRBJ1-4, with TRBD1 matching 9 bases. V shed 7 bases and J 7 bases; nucleotides not matched to a gene: 16. The CDR3 sequence is 17 residues long. Per germline, CDR1 SGHTA and CDR2 FQGNSA. Here the CDR3 DNA reads TGTGCCAGCACCCCTTCGGGGACAGGGTTTGAAAGTGAAAAACTGTTTTTT. Amino acid sequence: CASTPSGTGFESEKLFF.

The chain couples TRBV7-6 to TRBJ2-7; 8 positions agree with TRBD2. Germline V gene data show CDR1 as SGHVS and CDR2 as FNYEAQ. The CDR3 runs 16 residues. V shed 1 base, J shed 3 bases, and the junction held 8 bases outside the gene matches. The chain's CDR3 is CASSLGGREGRYEQYF. CDR3 bases: TGTGCCAGCAGCTTAGGTGGCCGGGAGGGCCGCTACGAGCAGTACTTC. The variable domain in full, completed from reference TRBV7-6 and TRBJ2-7, reads GAGVSQSPRYKVTKRGQDVALRCDPISGHVSLYWYRQALGQGPEFLTYFNYEAQQDKSGLPNDRFSAERPEGSISTLTIQRTEQRDSAMYRCASSLGGREGRYEQYFGPGTRLTVT.

The gene calls are TRBV4-2 and TRBJ2-7; no reliable D call. The germline V and J ends were trimmed by 0 bases and 4 bases, with 13 bases remaining between them. The CDR3 has 15 amino acids. The germline CDR1 and CDR2 sequences are LGHNA and YNFKEQ. CDR3 amino acids: CASSQDGYQEYEQYF. The CDR3 nucleotides read TGTGCCAGCAGCCAAGATGGGTACCAGGAGTACGAGCAGTACTTC.

The sample holds one count of this clone. The J gene is TRBJ2-2, the V gene TRBV7-8, with 7 bases identical to TRBD1. The CDR3 contains 15 residues. Germline CDR1 reads SGHVS; CDR2 reads FQNEAQ. V gave up 10 bases and J gave up 1 base; unmatched junction bases: 9. CDR3 in DNA: TGTGCCATACGCACCGGGACAGTGAACACCGGGGAGCTGTTTTTT. Encoded protein: CAIRTGTVNTGELFF.

This chain uses TRBV7-2 with TRBJ2-3, with 7 bases matching TRBD2. The trim removed 2 bases at V and 2 bases at J, leaving 4 bases unmatched. CDR1 SGHTA and CDR2 FQGNSA come from the germline V gene. This CDR3 region has 15 residues. Here the CDR3 reads CASSLTAGVTDTQYF. The CDR3 DNA reads TGTGCCAGCAGCTTAACGGCGGGGGTCACAGATACGCAGTATTTT.

In its sample, this clone was seen a few times. The genes are TRBV28 and TRBJ1-2, with 7 positions matching TRBD1. This CDR3 is 13 amino acids long. The germline gives CDR1 MDHEN, CDR2 SYDVKM. J was trimmed by 7 bases and V by 5 bases; bases with no gene match: 7. Written as DNA, the CDR3 is TGTGCCAGCAGTCCTCGAGACAGGGCTGGCTACACCTTC. It yields the protein CASSPRDRAGYTF.

On this clone: A much larger clone sits a single nucleotide away, making a read error possible. V gene TRBV11-3 combines with J gene TRBJ1-2; a weak D match, TRBD1 (5 bases). Germline V gene data show CDR1 as SGHNT and CDR2 as YENEEA. This CDR3 has 12 residues. V lost 3 bases and J lost 4, with 6 bases in between. The CDR3 nucleotides read TGTGCCAGCAGCTTCCAGGGCTATGGCTACACCTTC. Translating gives CASSFQGYGYTF.

This clone was observed once. V is TRBV5-5 and J is TRBJ2-1, with D unresolved. Germline CDR1 and CDR2: SGHKS and YYEKEE (reference sequence). The V gene lost 0 bases and the J gene lost 7 bases, with 11 bases spanning the gap. The CDR3 runs 14 residues. The CDR3 sequence is CASSLVSTGNEQFF. The CDR3, as DNA: TGTGCCAGCAGCTTGGTGTCAACCGGGAATGAGCAGTTCTTC.

This clone appeared a few times. The chain couples TRBV7-2 to TRBJ2-7, with 9 nucleotides matching TRBD2. V shed 1 base, J shed 5 bases, and the junction held 9 bases outside the gene matches. Per germline, CDR1 SGHTA and CDR2 FQGNSA. The CDR3 length is 16 residues. CDR3 protein: CASSLGLGVAGDEQYF. The CDR3 nucleotides are TGTGCCAGCAGCTTAGGGCTAGGGGTAGCGGGAGACGAGCAGTACTTC.

The genes are TRBV2 and TRBJ2-7; D possibly corresponds to TRBD2 (5 bases). V was clipped by 3 bases and J by 2 bases, with 11 bases between them. CDR1 SNHLY and CDR2 FYNNEI come from the germline V gene. The CDR3 totals 14 residues. The CDR3 protein is CASSDFGLTYEQYF. In DNA, the CDR3 is TGTGCCAGCAGTGATTTCGGACTGACCTACGAGCAGTACTTC.

Comments on this clone: The same CDR3 also results from other DNA sequences found in this sample. The chain joins TRBV20-1 to TRBJ2-7; D not certain. Germline V gene lookup returns CDR1 DFQATT and CDR2 SNEGSKA (reference sequence). The CDR3 loop spans 11 amino acids. The V and J ends lost 3 bases and 4 bases respectively, with 7 bases between them. CDR3 region: CSASPGYEQYF. The CDR3 DNA reads as TGCAGTGCTAGTCCTGGGTACGAGCAGTACTTC.